One and the same sample provided the 2 T cell receptor beta chains below, sequenced in a study of CD8 T cells in Susac syndrome. RNA in amounts of about 0.45 to 1 ug was reverse transcribed with random hexamers. Each CDR3 protein is one row after TCRdb ran MiXCR on the immunoSEQ multiplex PCR reads. The table includes about 140,000 distinct CDR3 sequences, roughly 95% detected once. Material: CD4+ T cells from PBMCs. Receptors originate from a human donor with multiple sclerosis.

This chain uses TRBV7-2 with TRBJ2-5, with a possible D match to TRBD2 (5 bases). The CDR3 consists of 14 residues. The V end lost 6 bases, the J end lost 2 bases, and 13 bases lay between the germline ends. The V gene's germline CDR1 is SGHTA and CDR2 FQGNSA. CDR3 bases: TGTGCCAGCAGTCCGGGGTCGATACAAGAGACCCAGTACTTC. Translation gives CASSPGSIQETQYF.

The table lists this clonotype with a few counts. V usage is TRBV4-1 and J usage is TRBJ2-4, with 8 bases matching TRBD2. The CDR3 runs 14 residues. In germline, CDR1 is MGHRA, CDR2 YSYEKL. With 1 base clipped from V and 4 bases from J, the junction kept 0 bases outside the gene matches. CDR3: CASSQAGGKNIQYF. CDR3 bases: TGCGCCAGCAGCCAAGCGGGGGGGAAAAACATTCAGTACTTC.